The rows below give T cell receptor beta chains drawn from one sample of a study of OX40 agonist ivuxolimab in advanced cancers. Only in-frame clones appear in the TCRdb table, and some are missing; sequencing was by immunoSEQ multiplex PCR. The sample gives about 61,000 clones, roughly 84% of which show up once; less than 0.55% is in the top ten. This sample comprised CD4+ or CD8+ T cells sorted from blood, obtained in a trial of the OX40 agonist ivuxolimab. The origin of the receptors is an adult with an advanced solid tumor such as melanoma, head and neck, liver or kidney cancer. Both conserved end residues are part of each CDR3. The D gene is left open where the match is weak. Part of the rows lack a size; the others show once, few, many or a class for expanded clones.

j_gene: TRBJ1-2; abundance: NA; v_gene: TRBV6-5; d_gene: TRBD1; CDR3aa: CASSPGTGDNYGYTF; CDR3nt: TGTGCCAGCAGCCCCGGGACAGGGGATAACTATGGCTACACCTTC
j_gene: TRBJ2-1; abundance: NA; v_gene: TRBV10-2; d_gene: TRBD1; CDR3aa: CASTGQGLYNEQFF; CDR3nt: TGCGCCAGCACGGGACAGGGGCTTTACAATGAGCAGTTCTTC
j_gene: TRBJ2-1; abundance: NA; v_gene: TRBV10-1; d_gene: NA; CDR3aa: CASSEFVGGLSYNEQFF; CDR3nt: TGCGCCAGCAGTGAGTTCGTCGGGGGACTCTCCTACAATGAGCAGTTCTTC
j_gene: TRBJ2-7; abundance: few; v_gene: TRBV6-6; d_gene: NA; CDR3aa: CASSPARYEQYF; CDR3nt: TGTGCCAGCAGTCCCGCTCGCTACGAGCAGTACTTC
j_gene: TRBJ2-4; abundance: NA; v_gene: TRBV7-6; d_gene: TRBD2; CDR3aa: CASSSRLAGAGIQYF; CDR3nt: TGTGCCAGCAGCTCTAGACTAGCGGGAGCGGGCATTCAGTACTTC
j_gene: TRBJ2-1; abundance: NA; v_gene: TRBV5-6; d_gene: TRBD2; CDR3aa: CASSLVAGVEQFF; CDR3nt: TGTGCCAGCAGCTTGGTAGCGGGAGTTGAGCAGTTCTTC
j_gene: TRBJ2-7; abundance: NA; v_gene: TRBV28; d_gene: TRBD2; CDR3aa: CASSHTSGGAYEQYF; CDR3nt: TGTGCCAGCAGCCACACTAGCGGGGGTGCCTACGAGCAGTACTTC
j_gene: TRBJ1-1; abundance: NA; v_gene: TRBV15; d_gene: NA; CDR3aa: CATSPRLTENTEAFF; CDR3nt: TGTGCCACCAGCCCCCGGTTGACAGAGAACACTGAAGCTTTCTTT
j_gene: TRBJ2-3; abundance: NA; v_gene: TRBV27; d_gene: NA; CDR3aa: CASGQTVVASDTQYF; CDR3nt: TGTGCCAGTGGACAGACGGTGGTAGCATCGGATACGCAGTATTTT
j_gene: TRBJ1-5; abundance: once; v_gene: TRBV18; d_gene: TRBD1; CDR3aa: CASSRGQGGNQPQHF; CDR3nt: TGTGCCAGCTCACGTGGACAGGGAGGGAATCAGCCCCAGCATTTT
j_gene: TRBJ2-7; abundance: NA; v_gene: TRBV11-3; d_gene: TRBD2; CDR3aa: CASSLLSGRGSEQYF; CDR3nt: TGTGCCAGCAGCTTACTTAGCGGGAGAGGGTCCGAGCAGTACTTC
j_gene: TRBJ2-5; abundance: NA; v_gene: TRBV5-1; d_gene: NA; CDR3aa: CASSLEGREEETQYF; CDR3nt: TGCGCCAGCAGCTTGGAAGGGAGAGAGGAAGAGACCCAGTACTTC
j_gene: TRBJ2-7; abundance: NA; v_gene: TRBV5-4; d_gene: NA; CDR3aa: CASSTQGSREAYEQYF; CDR3nt: TGTGCCAGCAGCACACAGGGAAGCCGGGAAGCCTACGAGCAGTACTTC
j_gene: TRBJ2-7; abundance: NA; v_gene: TRBV5-1; d_gene: NA; CDR3aa: CASSLFSYEQYF; CDR3nt: TGCGCCAGCAGCTTGTTTTCCTACGAGCAGTACTTC
j_gene: TRBJ2-3; abundance: NA; v_gene: TRBV6-5; d_gene: NA; CDR3aa: CASKSGTDTQYF; CDR3nt: TGTGCCAGCAAGTCCGGCACAGATACGCAGTATTTT
j_gene: TRBJ2-7; abundance: NA; v_gene: TRBV19; d_gene: NA; CDR3aa: CASSTVGSGLQYF; CDR3nt: TGTGCCAGTAGTACGGTCGGATCGGGTCTACAGTACTTC
j_gene: TRBJ2-6; abundance: NA; v_gene: TRBV5-4; d_gene: NA; CDR3aa: CASSLDAVSSGANVLTF; CDR3nt: TGTGCCAGCAGCTTGGACGCCGTGAGCTCTGGGGCCAACGTCCTGACTTTC
j_gene: TRBJ1-5; abundance: once; v_gene: TRBV10-3; d_gene: TRBD1; CDR3aa: CASQGQGAGVDGNQPQHF; CDR3nt: TGTGCCAGCCAGGGACAGGGGGCCGGAGTTGACGGCAATCAGCCCCAGCATTTT
j_gene: TRBJ1-1; abundance: NA; v_gene: TRBV6-5; d_gene: TRBD1; CDR3aa: CASISRGQTEAFF; CDR3nt: TGTGCCAGCATCTCCAGGGGGCAGACTGAAGCTTTCTTT
j_gene: TRBJ2-1; abundance: NA; v_gene: TRBV6-1; d_gene: TRBD2; CDR3aa: CASSESRTSPFF; CDR3nt: TGTGCCAGCAGTGAATCAAGGACTAGCCCGTTCTTC
j_gene: TRBJ2-1; abundance: NA; v_gene: TRBV30; d_gene: TRBD2; CDR3aa: CAWTSGSFDEQFF; CDR3nt: TGTGCCTGGACCAGCGGGAGTTTTGATGAGCAGTTCTTC
j_gene: TRBJ2-3; abundance: NA; v_gene: TRBV5-1; d_gene: NA; CDR3aa: CASSLTGPPGEDTQYF; CDR3nt: TGCGCCAGCAGCTTAACAGGCCCCCCGGGAGAAGATACGCAGTATTTT
j_gene: TRBJ2-7; abundance: NA; v_gene: TRBV5-5; d_gene: TRBD2; CDR3aa: CASSFPTSGPSYSSYEQYF; CDR3nt: TGTGCCAGCAGCTTCCCGACTAGCGGGCCAAGTTATAGCTCCTACGAGCAGTACTTC
j_gene: TRBJ2-7; abundance: once; v_gene: TRBV5-6; d_gene: NA; CDR3aa: CASSYTLDEPSHEQYF; CDR3nt: TGTGCCAGCAGCTATACGTTGGACGAACCAAGCCACGAGCAGTACTTC
j_gene: TRBJ2-2; abundance: NA; v_gene: TRBV15; d_gene: TRBD2; CDR3aa: CATSREGGLAGWRYRGTGELFF; CDR3nt: TGTGCCACCAGCAGAGAAGGCGGACTAGCGGGATGGCGGTATCGGGGCACCGGGGAGCTGTTTTTT
j_gene: TRBJ2-1; abundance: NA; v_gene: TRBV18; d_gene: TRBD2; CDR3aa: CASITSGIYNEQFF; CDR3nt: TGTGCCAGCATAACTAGCGGGATCTACAATGAGCAGTTCTTC
j_gene: TRBJ2-4; abundance: NA; v_gene: TRBV5-6; d_gene: TRBD1; CDR3aa: CASSALGTGDNIQYF; CDR3nt: TGTGCCAGCAGCGCTCTCGGGACAGGGGATAACATTCAGTACTTC
j_gene: TRBJ2-7; abundance: NA; v_gene: TRBV28; d_gene: TRBD2; CDR3aa: CASRESGTSRTYEQYF; CDR3nt: TGTGCCAGCAGGGAATCCGGGACTAGCCGAACCTACGAGCAGTACTTC
j_gene: TRBJ1-2; abundance: NA; v_gene: TRBV7-9; d_gene: NA; CDR3aa: CASSPKRGGTYGYTF; CDR3nt: TGTGCCAGCAGCCCCAAGCGGGGGGGGACCTATGGCTACACCTTC
j_gene: TRBJ1-1; abundance: NA; v_gene: TRBV6-1; d_gene: TRBD1; CDR3aa: CASNKQGVWTEAFF; CDR3nt: TGTGCCAGCAACAAACAGGGGGTCTGGACTGAAGCTTTCTTT
j_gene: TRBJ2-1; abundance: NA; v_gene: TRBV15; d_gene: TRBD2; CDR3aa: CATSRDLAGGSISYNEQFF; CDR3nt: TGTGCCACCAGCAGAGACCTGGCGGGAGGCTCCATCTCCTACAATGAGCAGTTCTTC
j_gene: TRBJ1-3; abundance: NA; v_gene: TRBV7-2; d_gene: NA; CDR3aa: CASSSRQAAGNTIYF; CDR3nt: TGTGCCAGCAGCAGTCGACAGGCCGCGGGAAACACCATATATTTT
j_gene: TRBJ1-6; abundance: NA; v_gene: TRBV2; d_gene: NA; CDR3aa: CASSVRDADSPLHF; CDR3nt: TGTGCCAGCAGTGTTCGTGATGCGGATTCACCCCTCCACTTT
j_gene: TRBJ1-4; abundance: NA; v_gene: TRBV19; d_gene: TRBD1; CDR3aa: CASSKPRTGVEKLFF; CDR3nt: TGTGCCAGTAGTAAACCCCGGACAGGGGTTGAAAAACTGTTTTTT
j_gene: TRBJ2-2; abundance: NA; v_gene: TRBV9; d_gene: TRBD1; CDR3aa: CASSGDRGATGELFF; CDR3nt: TGTGCCAGCAGCGGGGACAGGGGGGCCACCGGGGAGCTGTTTTTT
j_gene: TRBJ2-1; abundance: few; v_gene: TRBV10-1; d_gene: TRBD2; CDR3aa: CASSEALAGEQFF; CDR3nt: TGCGCCAGCAGTGAGGCACTAGCGGGAGAGCAGTTCTTC
j_gene: TRBJ2-7; abundance: once; v_gene: TRBV10-3; d_gene: NA; CDR3aa: CAIRDPNIYEQYF; CDR3nt: TGTGCCATCAGGGACCCCAACATATACGAGCAGTACTTC
j_gene: TRBJ1-2; abundance: NA; v_gene: TRBV4-1; d_gene: NA; CDR3aa: CASSQDNRENYGYTF; CDR3nt: TGCGCCAGCAGCCAAGATAACAGGGAGAACTATGGCTACACCTTC
j_gene: TRBJ2-7; abundance: NA; v_gene: TRBV10-3; d_gene: TRBD1; CDR3aa: CAISGTGGHEQYF; CDR3nt: TGTGCCATCAGTGGGACAGGGGGCCACGAGCAGTACTTC
j_gene: TRBJ1-2; abundance: NA; v_gene: TRBV6-1; d_gene: NA; CDR3aa: CASSGFLYGYTF; CDR3nt: TGTGCCAGCAGTGGTTTTCTCTATGGCTACACCTTC
j_gene: TRBJ2-7; abundance: NA; v_gene: TRBV5-6; d_gene: NA; CDR3aa: CASSFLPQVFEQYF; CDR3nt: TGTGCCAGCAGTTTCCTACCACAGGTATTCGAGCAGTACTTC
j_gene: TRBJ1-2; abundance: NA; v_gene: TRBV15; d_gene: TRBD1; CDR3aa: CATSRAGQGYGYTF; CDR3nt: TGTGCCACCAGCAGAGCCGGACAGGGGTACGGCTACACCTTC
j_gene: TRBJ2-7; abundance: NA; v_gene: TRBV18; d_gene: NA; CDR3aa: CASSPPGPSSYEQYF; CDR3nt: TGTGCCAGCTCACCACCCGGGCCTAGCTCCTACGAGCAGTACTTC
j_gene: TRBJ1-2; abundance: NA; v_gene: TRBV27; d_gene: TRBD1; CDR3aa: CASSSRDRGVYGYTF; CDR3nt: TGTGCCAGCAGTTCCCGGGACAGAGGGGTCTATGGCTACACCTTC
j_gene: TRBJ2-7; abundance: NA; v_gene: TRBV29-1; d_gene: NA; CDR3aa: CSAGQAGYEQYF; CDR3nt: TGCAGCGCCGGGCAGGCGGGGTACGAGCAGTACTTC
j_gene: TRBJ2-1; abundance: few; v_gene: TRBV7-9; d_gene: NA; CDR3aa: CASSFIQEEQFF; CDR3nt: TGTGCCAGCAGCTTTATCCAGGAGGAGCAGTTCTTC
j_gene: TRBJ2-4; abundance: NA; v_gene: TRBV4-2; d_gene: NA; CDR3aa: CASSQESSKNIQYF; CDR3nt: TGTGCCAGCAGCCAAGAAAGCTCCAAAAACATTCAGTACTTC
j_gene: TRBJ2-7; abundance: NA; v_gene: TRBV7-8; d_gene: NA; CDR3aa: CASSNLYEQYF; CDR3nt: TGTGCCAGCAGCAACCTCTACGAGCAGTACTTC
j_gene: TRBJ1-1; abundance: NA; v_gene: TRBV19; d_gene: NA; CDR3aa: CASSPGRGSGNTEAFF; CDR3nt: TGTGCCAGTAGCCCCGGGAGGGGCTCTGGGAACACTGAAGCTTTCTTT
j_gene: TRBJ2-5; abundance: NA; v_gene: TRBV6-6; d_gene: TRBD1; CDR3aa: CASTIDRATETQYF; CDR3nt: TGTGCCAGCACCATCGACAGGGCCACGGAGACCCAGTACTTC